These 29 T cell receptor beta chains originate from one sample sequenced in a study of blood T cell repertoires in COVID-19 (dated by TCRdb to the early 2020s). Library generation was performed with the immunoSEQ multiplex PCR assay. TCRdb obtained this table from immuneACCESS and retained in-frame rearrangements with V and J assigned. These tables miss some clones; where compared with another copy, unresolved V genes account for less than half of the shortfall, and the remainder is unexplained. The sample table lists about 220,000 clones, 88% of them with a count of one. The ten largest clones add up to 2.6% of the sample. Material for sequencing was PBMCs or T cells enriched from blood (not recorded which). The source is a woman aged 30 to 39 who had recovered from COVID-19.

The CDR3 is CASSSSGGDGEQYF. Here the CDR3 DNA reads TGTGCCAGCAGCTCCAGCGGGGGGGATGGTGAGCAGTACTTC. V gene TRBV7-2 combines with J gene TRBJ2-7; the match to TRBD2 covers 10 bases. V was pared by 4 bases and J by 7 bases, with 7 bases of the junction left unmatched. This CDR3 contains 14 residues. Germline-derived CDR1 and CDR2 are SGHTA and FQGNSA.

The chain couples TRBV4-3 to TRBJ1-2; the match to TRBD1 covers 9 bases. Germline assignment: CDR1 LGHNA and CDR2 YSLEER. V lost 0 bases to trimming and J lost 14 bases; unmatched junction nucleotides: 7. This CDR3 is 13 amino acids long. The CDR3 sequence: CASSQDRRTGDTF. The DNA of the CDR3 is TGCGCCAGCAGCCAAGATCGGCGGACAGGGGATACCTTC.

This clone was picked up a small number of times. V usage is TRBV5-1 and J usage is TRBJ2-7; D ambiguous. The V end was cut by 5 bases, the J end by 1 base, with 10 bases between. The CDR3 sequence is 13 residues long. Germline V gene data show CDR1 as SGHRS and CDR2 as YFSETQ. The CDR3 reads CASRLSRSYEQYF. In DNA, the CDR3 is TGCGCCAGCAGACTAAGTAGGTCCTACGAGCAGTACTTC.

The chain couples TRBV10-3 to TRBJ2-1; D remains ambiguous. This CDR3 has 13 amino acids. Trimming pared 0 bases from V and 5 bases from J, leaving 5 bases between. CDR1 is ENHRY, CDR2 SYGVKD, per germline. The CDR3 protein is CAISESADNEQFF. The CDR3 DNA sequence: TGTGCCATCAGTGAGTCAGCTGACAATGAGCAGTTCTTC.

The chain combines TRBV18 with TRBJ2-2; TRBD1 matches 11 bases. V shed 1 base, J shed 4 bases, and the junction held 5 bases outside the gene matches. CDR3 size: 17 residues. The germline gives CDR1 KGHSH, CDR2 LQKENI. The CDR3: CASSPRDRGLITGELFF. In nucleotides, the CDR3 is TGTGCCAGCTCACCACGGGACAGGGGGTTAATCACCGGGGAGCTGTTTTTT.

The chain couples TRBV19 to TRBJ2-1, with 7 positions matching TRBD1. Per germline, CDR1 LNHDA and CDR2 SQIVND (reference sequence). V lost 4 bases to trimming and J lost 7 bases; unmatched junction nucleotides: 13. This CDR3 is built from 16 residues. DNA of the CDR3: TGTGCCAGTAGTACCCCCACAGGCCCCAGGGGGAATGAGCAGTTCTTC. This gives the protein CASSTPTGPRGNEQFF.

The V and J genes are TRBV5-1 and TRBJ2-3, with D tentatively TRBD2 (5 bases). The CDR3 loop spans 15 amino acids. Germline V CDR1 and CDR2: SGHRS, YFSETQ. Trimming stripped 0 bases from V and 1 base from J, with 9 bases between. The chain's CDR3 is CASSLASGGTDTQYF. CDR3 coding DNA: TGCGCCAGCAGCTTGGCCTCCGGGGGCACAGATACGCAGTATTTT.

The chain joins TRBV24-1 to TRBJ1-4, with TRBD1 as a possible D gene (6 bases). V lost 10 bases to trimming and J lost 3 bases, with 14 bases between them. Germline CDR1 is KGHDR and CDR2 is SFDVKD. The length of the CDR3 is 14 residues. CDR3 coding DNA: TGTGCCACGCAGTATGGACAGCCTAATGAAAAACTGTTTTTT. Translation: CATQYGQPNEKLFF.

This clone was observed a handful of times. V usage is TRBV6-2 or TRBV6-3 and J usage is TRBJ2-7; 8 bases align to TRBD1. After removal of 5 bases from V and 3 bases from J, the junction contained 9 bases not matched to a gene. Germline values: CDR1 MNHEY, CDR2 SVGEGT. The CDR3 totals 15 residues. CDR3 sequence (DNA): TGTGCCAGCAGTCAGGGGACAGGTGGAGGCTACGAGCAGTACTTC. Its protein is CASSQGTGGGYEQYF.

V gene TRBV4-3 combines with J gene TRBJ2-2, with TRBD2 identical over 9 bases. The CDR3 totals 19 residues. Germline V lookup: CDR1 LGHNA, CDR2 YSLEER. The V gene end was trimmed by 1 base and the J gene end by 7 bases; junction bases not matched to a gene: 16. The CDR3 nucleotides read TGCGCCAGCAGCCAAGCCGGCGGGGGGGCCTATTTTGGTCGCGGGGAGCTGTTTTTT. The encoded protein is CASSQAGGGAYFGRGELFF.

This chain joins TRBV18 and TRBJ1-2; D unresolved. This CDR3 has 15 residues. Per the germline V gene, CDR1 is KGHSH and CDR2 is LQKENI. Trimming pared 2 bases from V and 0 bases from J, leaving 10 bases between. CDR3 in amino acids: CASSPTVPTNYGYTF. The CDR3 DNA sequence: TGTGCCAGCTCACCAACAGTTCCCACTAACTATGGCTACACCTTC.

CDR3 loop: CASSLGLPQAEAFF. The CDR3 DNA sequence: TGTGCCAGCAGCTTAGGCCTTCCGCAGGCTGAAGCTTTCTTT. The chain joins TRBV13 to TRBJ1-1; the D is unclear. This CDR3 has 14 residues. Per the germline V gene, CDR1 is PRHDT and CDR2 is FYEKMQ (reference sequence). Trimming took 0 bases from V and 6 from J, leaving 11 bases between them.

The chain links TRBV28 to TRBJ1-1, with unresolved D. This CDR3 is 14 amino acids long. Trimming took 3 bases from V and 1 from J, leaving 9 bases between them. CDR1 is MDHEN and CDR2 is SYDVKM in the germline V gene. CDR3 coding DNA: TGTGCCAGCAGTTTGGCCACGGGGAACACTGAAGCTTTCTTT. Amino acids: CASSLATGNTEAFF.

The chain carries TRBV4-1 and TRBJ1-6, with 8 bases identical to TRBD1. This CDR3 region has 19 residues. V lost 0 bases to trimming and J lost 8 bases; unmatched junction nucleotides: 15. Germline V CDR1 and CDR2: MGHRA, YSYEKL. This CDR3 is CASSQELGVRTGNDSPLHF. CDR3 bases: TGCGCCAGCAGCCAAGAATTGGGGGTTCGGACAGGGAATGATTCACCCCTCCACTTT.

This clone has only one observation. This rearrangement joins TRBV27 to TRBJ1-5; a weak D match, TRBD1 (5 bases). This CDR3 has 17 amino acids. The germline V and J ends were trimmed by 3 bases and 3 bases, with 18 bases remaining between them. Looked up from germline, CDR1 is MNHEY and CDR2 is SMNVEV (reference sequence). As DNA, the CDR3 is TGTGCCAGCAGTTTCTTTCCCCTTGGTGGGGCCAATCAGCCCCAGCATTTT. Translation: CASSFFPLGGANQPQHF.

The CDR3 loop reads CASSLLQGADYGYTF. As DNA, the CDR3 is TGCGCCAGCAGCTTGCTGCAGGGGGCGGACTATGGCTACACCTTC. This chain links TRBV5-1 with TRBJ1-2; 8 bases map to TRBD1. The V gene's germline CDR1 is SGHRS and CDR2 YFSETQ. The CDR3 runs 15 residues. The V segment lost 1 base and the J segment 3 bases; nucleotides outside the gene matches: 5.

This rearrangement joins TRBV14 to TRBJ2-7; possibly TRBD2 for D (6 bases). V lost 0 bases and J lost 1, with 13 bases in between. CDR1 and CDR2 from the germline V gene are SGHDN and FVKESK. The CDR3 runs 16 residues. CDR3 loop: CASSQDRGGRSYEQYF. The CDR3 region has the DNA TGTGCCAGCAGCCAAGATCGAGGAGGGAGGTCCTACGAGCAGTACTTC.

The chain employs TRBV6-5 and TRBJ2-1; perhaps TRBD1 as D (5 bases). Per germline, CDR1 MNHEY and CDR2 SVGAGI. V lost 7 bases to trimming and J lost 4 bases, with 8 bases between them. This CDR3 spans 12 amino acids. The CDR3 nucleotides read TGTGCCAGCAAGGGGTCGTACAATGAGCAGTTCTTC. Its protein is CASKGSYNEQFF.

CDR3 DNA: TGTGCCACCAGCCCCGGGACAGGGAATTACAATGAGCAGTTCTTC. It codes for CATSPGTGNYNEQFF. The rearrangement links TRBV15 to TRBJ2-1; 9 bases fit TRBD1. This CDR3 region has 15 residues. V dropped 5 bases and J dropped 4; count of bases not matched to a gene: 6. Per the germline V gene, CDR1 is LNHNV and CDR2 is YYDKDF (reference sequence).

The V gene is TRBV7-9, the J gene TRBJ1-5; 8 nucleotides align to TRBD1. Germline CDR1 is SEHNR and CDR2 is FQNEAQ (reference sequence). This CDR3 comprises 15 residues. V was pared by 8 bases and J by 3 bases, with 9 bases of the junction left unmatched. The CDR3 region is CASQPGGGSNQPQHF. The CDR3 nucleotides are TGTGCCAGCCAACCAGGGGGCGGCTCCAATCAGCCCCAGCATTTT. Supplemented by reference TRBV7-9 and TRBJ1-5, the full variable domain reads DTGVSQNPRHKITKRGQNVTFRCDPISEHNRLYWYRQTLGQGPEFLTYFQNEAQLEKSRLLSDRFSAERPKGSFSTLEIQRTEQGDSAMYLCASQPGGGSNQPQHFGDGTRLSIL.

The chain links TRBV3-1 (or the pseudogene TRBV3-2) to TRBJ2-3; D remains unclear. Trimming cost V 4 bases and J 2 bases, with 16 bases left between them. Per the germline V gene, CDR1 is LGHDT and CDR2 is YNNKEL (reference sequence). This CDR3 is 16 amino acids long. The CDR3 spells CASSLRRLRDTDTQYF. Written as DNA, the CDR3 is TGTGCCAGCAGCCTACGGCGGCTACGCGACACAGATACGCAGTATTTT.

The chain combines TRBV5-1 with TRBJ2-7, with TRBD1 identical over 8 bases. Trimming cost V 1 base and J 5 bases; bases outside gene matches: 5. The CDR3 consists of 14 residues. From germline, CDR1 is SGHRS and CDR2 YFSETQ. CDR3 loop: CASSLSARGHEQYF. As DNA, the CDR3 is TGCGCCAGCAGCTTGTCGGCCAGGGGGCACGAGCAGTACTTC.

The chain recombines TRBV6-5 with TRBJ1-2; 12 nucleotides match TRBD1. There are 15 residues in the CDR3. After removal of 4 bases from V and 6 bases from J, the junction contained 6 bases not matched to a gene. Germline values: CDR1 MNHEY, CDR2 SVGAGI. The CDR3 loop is CASSSWDRGRNGYTF. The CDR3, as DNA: TGTGCCAGCAGTTCCTGGGACAGGGGGCGCAATGGCTACACCTTC.

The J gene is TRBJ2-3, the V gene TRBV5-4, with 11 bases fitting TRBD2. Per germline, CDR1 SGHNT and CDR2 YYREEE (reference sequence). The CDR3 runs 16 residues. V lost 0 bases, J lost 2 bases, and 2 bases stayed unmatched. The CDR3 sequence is CASSLELAGDTDTQYF. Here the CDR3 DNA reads TGTGCCAGCAGCTTGGAACTAGCGGGGGACACAGATACGCAGTATTTT.

Here the CDR3 reads CASSFLGDNQPQHF. In DNA, the CDR3 is TGTGCCAGCAGCTTTCTGGGCGACAATCAGCCCCAGCATTTT. V usage is TRBV5-4 and J usage is TRBJ1-5; D gene unclear. Trimming stripped 2 bases from V and 3 bases from J, with 9 bases between. Germline values: CDR1 SGHNT, CDR2 YYREEE (reference sequence). This CDR3 contains 14 residues.

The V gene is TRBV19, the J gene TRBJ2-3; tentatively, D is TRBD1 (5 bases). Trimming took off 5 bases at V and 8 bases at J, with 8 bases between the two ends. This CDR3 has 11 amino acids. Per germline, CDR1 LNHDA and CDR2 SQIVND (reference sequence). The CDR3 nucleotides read TGTGCCAGTAGTGGGGCTTCTACGCAGTATTTT. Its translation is CASSGASTQYF. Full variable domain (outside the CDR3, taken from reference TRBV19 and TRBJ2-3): DGGITQSPKYLFRKEGQNVTLSCEQNLNHDAMYWYRQDPGQGLRLIYYSQIVNDFQKGDIAEGYSVSREKKESFPLTVTSAQKNPTAFYLCASSGASTQYFGPGTRLTVL.

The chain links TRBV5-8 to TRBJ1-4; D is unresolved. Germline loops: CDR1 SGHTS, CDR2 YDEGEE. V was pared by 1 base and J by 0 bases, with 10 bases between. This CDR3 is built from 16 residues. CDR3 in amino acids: CASSLKSSATNEKLFF. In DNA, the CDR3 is TGTGCCAGCAGCTTGAAGTCTTCGGCAACTAATGAAAAACTGTTTTTT.

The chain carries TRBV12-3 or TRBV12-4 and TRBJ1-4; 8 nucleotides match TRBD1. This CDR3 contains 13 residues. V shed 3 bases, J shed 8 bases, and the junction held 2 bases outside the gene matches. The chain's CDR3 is CASSLRQGEKLFF. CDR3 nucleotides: TGTGCCAGCAGTTTGCGACAGGGGGAAAAACTGTTTTTT.

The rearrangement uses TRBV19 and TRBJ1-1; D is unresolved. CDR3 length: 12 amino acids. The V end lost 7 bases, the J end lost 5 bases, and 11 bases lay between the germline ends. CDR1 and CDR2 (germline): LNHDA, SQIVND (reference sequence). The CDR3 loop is CASTIPGTEAFF. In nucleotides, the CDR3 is TGTGCCAGTACCATCCCGGGGACTGAAGCTTTCTTT.